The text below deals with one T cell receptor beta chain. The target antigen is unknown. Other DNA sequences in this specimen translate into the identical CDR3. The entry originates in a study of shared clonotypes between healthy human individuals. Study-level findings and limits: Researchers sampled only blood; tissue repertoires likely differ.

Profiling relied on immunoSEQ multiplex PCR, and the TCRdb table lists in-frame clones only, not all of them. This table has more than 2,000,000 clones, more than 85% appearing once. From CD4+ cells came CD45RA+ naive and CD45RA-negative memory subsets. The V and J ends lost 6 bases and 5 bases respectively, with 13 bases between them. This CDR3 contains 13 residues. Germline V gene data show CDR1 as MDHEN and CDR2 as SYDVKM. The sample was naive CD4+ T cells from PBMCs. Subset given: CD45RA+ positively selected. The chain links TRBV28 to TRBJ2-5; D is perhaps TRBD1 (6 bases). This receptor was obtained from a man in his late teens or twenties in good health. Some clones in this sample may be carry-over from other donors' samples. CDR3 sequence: CASSLQGPETQYF. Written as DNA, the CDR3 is TGTGCCAGCAGCTTACAGGGTCCGGAGACCCAGTACTTC.